A selection of T cell receptor beta chains follows, all from one sample in a study of blood T cell repertoires in COVID-19. The data were produced by immunoSEQ multiplex PCR, yet TCRdb's version contains in-frame clones alone and is incomplete. The sample consists of about 260,000 clones, 75% to 90% of them appearing once. Sequencing used PBMCs or T cells enriched from blood (not recorded which). These receptors all come from a man aged 45-60 years who had been exposed to COVID-19. Each CDR3 is given with its conserved first and last residue. The D gene is left open where the match is weak. The size field is filled for only some rows; it gives once, few, many or a size class.

CDR3 protein	CDR3 DNA	J gene	clone size	D gene	V gene	CDR3 length
CASRLTNSNQPQHF	TGTGCCAGTAGATTGACAAATAGCAATCAGCCCCAGCATTTT	TRBJ1-5	NA	NA	TRBV19	14
CASRRQNREGKLFF	TGTGCCAGCAGGCGACAGAACCGAGAAGGAAAACTGTTTTTT	TRBJ1-4	NA	NA	TRBV11-1	14
CASSLRQYNEQFF	TGTGCCAGCAGTTTGAGACAGTACAATGAGCAGTTCTTC	TRBJ2-1	once	NA	TRBV28	13
CASSLALGQAVVRGEQFF	TGCGCCAGCAGCTTGGCCCTCGGACAGGCGGTTGTCAGGGGCGAGCAGTTCTTC	TRBJ2-1	NA	TRBD1	TRBV5-1	18
CASSIRAGGVELVNTEAFF	TGTGCCAGTAGTATAAGGGCAGGGGGCGTCGAATTAGTGAACACTGAAGCTTTCTTT	TRBJ1-1	NA	TRBD1	TRBV19	19
CASSVPTDNDRGDTEAFF	TGTGCCAGCAGCGTACCAACCGACAATGACAGGGGTGACACTGAAGCTTTCTTT	TRBJ1-1	NA	TRBD1	TRBV9	18
CASRPGQGRRSEAFF	TGTGCCAGTAGGCCGGGACAGGGAAGGAGGTCTGAAGCTTTCTTT	TRBJ1-1	NA	TRBD1	TRBV19	15
CASSLEQGLETQYF	TGCGCCAGCAGCTTGGAGCAGGGACTGGAGACCCAGTACTTC	TRBJ2-5	NA	NA	TRBV5-1	14
CASSSDMEGEQFF	TGCGCCAGCAGCTCGGATATGGAGGGTGAGCAGTTCTTC	TRBJ2-1	NA	NA	TRBV5-1	13
CASSIDRTNYGYTF	TGTGCCAGCAGTATTGACAGAACTAACTATGGCTACACCTTC	TRBJ1-2	NA	NA	TRBV2	14
CAWSKIAANEQFF	TGTGCCTGGAGTAAAATAGCGGCCAATGAGCAGTTCTTC	TRBJ2-1	NA	NA	TRBV30	13
CAWNSEETQYF	TGTGCCTGGAATTCCGAAGAGACCCAGTACTTC	TRBJ2-5	NA	NA	TRBV30	11
CASSSMQGPEKLFF	TGCGCCAGCAGCTCCATGCAGGGTCCCGAAAAACTGTTTTTT	TRBJ1-4	once	NA	TRBV5-1	14
CASSRTGLGLFF	TGTGCCAGCAGCCGTACAGGGCTCGGGCTGTTCTTC	TRBJ2-1	once	NA	TRBV7-9	12
CASSFGTAINNEQFF	TGCGCCAGCAGCTTTGGGACAGCAATTAACAATGAGCAGTTCTTC	TRBJ2-1	NA	TRBD1	TRBV5-1	15
CAWSPLQGNTDTQYF	TGTGCCTGGAGTCCACTACAGGGGAACACAGATACGCAGTATTTT	TRBJ2-3	NA	TRBD1	TRBV30	15
CASSSSGGASYNEQFF	TGTGCCAGCAGCTCTAGCGGGGGGGCGTCCTACAATGAGCAGTTCTTC	TRBJ2-1	NA	TRBD2	TRBV3-1/TRBV3-2	16
CASSHPKPGAVNFVNTEAFF	TGTGCCAGCAGCCACCCCAAACCAGGGGCAGTCAATTTCGTAAACACTGAAGCTTTCTTT	TRBJ1-1	NA	NA	TRBV14	20
CASSLFQDNSPLHF	TGTGCCAGCAGCTTGTTTCAGGATAATTCACCCCTCCACTTT	TRBJ1-6	few	NA	TRBV5-4	14
CASSVTETGELFF	TGTGCCAGCAGCGTAACAGAAACCGGGGAGCTGTTTTTT	TRBJ2-2	once	NA	TRBV7-6	13
CASSLSPSYNEQFF	TGCGCCAGCAGCCTGTCCCCCTCCTACAATGAGCAGTTCTTC	TRBJ2-1	NA	NA	TRBV10-1	14
CASSSDRDGNTIYF	TGTGCCAGCAGCTCGGACAGAGACGGAAACACCATATATTTT	TRBJ1-3	once	NA	TRBV6-5	14
CASSSDGQGSVEQFF	TGCGCCAGCAGCTCTGATGGACAGGGTTCGGTTGAGCAGTTCTTC	TRBJ2-1	NA	TRBD1	TRBV5-1	15
CASSLPSGFGTTYNEQFF	TGTGCCAGCAGTCTCCCCTCCGGGTTCGGGACAACTTACAATGAGCAGTTCTTC	TRBJ2-1	NA	NA	TRBV28	18
CASSVDPGQASYEQYF	TGTGCCAGCAGCGTCGACCCGGGACAGGCCTCCTACGAGCAGTACTTC	TRBJ2-7	NA	TRBD1	TRBV9	16
CASSMVLIRGGIYEQFF	TGTGCCAGTAGTATGGTTCTAATCCGGGGGGGAATATATGAGCAGTTCTTC	TRBJ2-1	once	TRBD2	TRBV19	17
CASSLRPSGRGETQYF	TGCGCCAGCAGCTTGCGGCCTAGCGGGAGAGGGGAGACCCAGTACTTC	TRBJ2-5	NA	TRBD2	TRBV5-1	16
CATSQKEPVYNEQFF	TGTGCCACCAGTCAAAAAGAGCCGGTATACAATGAGCAGTTCTTC	TRBJ2-1	NA	NA	TRBV24-1	15
CASSPTGFQPQHF	TGTGCCAGCAGTCCCACAGGTTTTCAGCCCCAGCATTTT	TRBJ1-5	few	NA	TRBV27	13
CASSEPLPGQNTEAFF	TGTGCCAGCAGTGAACCTTTACCGGGACAGAACACTGAAGCTTTCTTT	TRBJ1-1	once	NA	TRBV2	16
CASSVMGGGANVLTF	TGTGCCAGCAGCGTAATGGGAGGTGGGGCCAACGTCCTGACTTTC	TRBJ2-6	NA	NA	TRBV9	15
CASSPTLDRYNEQFF	TGTGCCAGCAGCCCAACCCTCGACAGGTACAATGAGCAGTTCTTC	TRBJ2-1	NA	NA	TRBV11-2	15
CASSSPSSGNTIYF	TGTGCCAGCAGTTCTCCCTCCTCTGGAAACACCATATATTTT	TRBJ1-3	NA	NA	TRBV7-3	14
CASSQGQPTANEKLFF	TGTGCCAGCTCACAAGGACAGCCAACAGCTAATGAAAAACTGTTTTTT	TRBJ1-4	NA	NA	TRBV18	16
CASRQQVSYEQYF	TGCGCCAGCAGACAACAAGTCTCCTACGAGCAGTACTTC	TRBJ2-7	NA	NA	TRBV5-1	13